The 18 T cell receptor beta chains below come from one sample, sequenced in a study of PD-L1 blockade in urothelial cancer. This sample's time point: pretreatment peripheral blood. Assay: immunoSEQ multiplex PCR; the TCRdb copy retains only in-frame clones and omits some. The profile covers about 93,000 clones, with nearly 90% appearing a single time and under 2% taken by the ten largest. Sequences were derived from PBMCs, sampled around atezolizumab (anti-PD-L1) treatment. These receptor sequences come from a man aged 60-69 years with urothelial cancer.

The rearrangement joins TRBV5-4 to TRBJ2-1; D gene unclear. The V and J ends lost 2 bases and 3 bases respectively, with 12 bases between them. Germline lookup yields CDR1 SGHNT and CDR2 YYREEE (reference sequence). The CDR3 has 15 residues. The CDR3 coding sequence is TGTGCCAGCAGCTTTCCTCTCCCCGGCTACAATGAGCAGTTCTTC. This sequence encodes CASSFPLPGYNEQFF.

This rearrangement joins TRBV5-5 to TRBJ2-7; 10 bases agree with TRBD2. J lost 6 bases, V lost 1 base, and 4 bases had no gene match. This CDR3 spans 14 amino acids. Germline loops: CDR1 SGHKS, CDR2 YYEKEE (reference sequence). The CDR3 region has the DNA TGTGCCAGCAGCTTGAGTAGCGGGAGGCCCGAGCAGTACTTC. This sequence encodes CASSLSSGRPEQYF.

Here the CDR3 reads CASTLGDREGYTF. CDR3 bases: TGTGCCAGCACTCTAGGGGACAGAGAAGGCTACACCTTC. V and J are TRBV28 and TRBJ1-2; TRBD1 matches 7 bases. The trim removed 7 bases at V and 8 bases at J, leaving 10 bases unmatched. CDR1 is MDHEN, CDR2 SYDVKM, per germline. The CDR3 is 13 amino acids.

The chain is built from TRBV19 and TRBJ2-7; TRBD1 matches 7 bases. This CDR3 contains 15 residues. Trimming cost V 10 bases and J 2 bases; bases outside gene matches: 14. Germline V gene data show CDR1 as LNHDA and CDR2 as SQIVND (reference sequence). CDR3 DNA sequence: TGTGCCACCAGAAAGGGGGCAGGGGACACCTACGAGCAGTACTTC. Its protein product is CATRKGAGDTYEQYF.

This chain links TRBV7-9 with TRBJ2-3; 13 bases line up with TRBD2. Trimming removed 6 bases from V and 1 base from J; junction bases left unmatched: 4. CDR1 and CDR2 (germline): SEHNR, FQNEAQ (reference sequence). The CDR3 has 16 amino acids. CDR3 amino acids: CASRAGTSGGTDTQYF. The CDR3 DNA reads TGTGCCAGCAGGGCCGGGACTAGCGGGGGCACAGATACGCAGTATTTT. Full variable domain (outside the CDR3, taken from reference TRBV7-9 and TRBJ2-3): DTGVSQNPRHKITKRGQNVTFRCDPISEHNRLYWYRQTLGQGPEFLTYFQNEAQLEKSRLLSDRFSAERPKGSFSTLEIQRTEQGDSAMYLCASRAGTSGGTDTQYFGPGTRLTVL.

This chain connects TRBV5-4 to TRBJ2-2, with no clear D. This CDR3 is 12 amino acids long. CDR1 is SGHNT, CDR2 YYREEE, per germline (reference sequence). The germline V and J ends were trimmed by 5 bases and 1 base, with 3 bases remaining between them. The CDR3 DNA reads as TGTGCCAGCAGTATGAACACCGGGGAGCTGTTTTTT. Protein product: CASSMNTGELFF.

The CDR3 sequence is CASSGPGGGNEKLFF. DNA of the CDR3: TGTGCCAGCAGTGGTCCAGGAGGAGGTAATGAAAAACTGTTTTTT. V is TRBV6-1 and J is TRBJ1-4; D call uncertain. CDR3 size: 15 residues. The germline CDR1 and CDR2 sequences are MNHNS and SASEGT. V was cut by 4 bases and J by 4 bases, with 13 bases left in between.

V gene TRBV7-2 combines with J gene TRBJ2-3; TRBD1 matches at 11 bases. This CDR3 comprises 19 residues. J gave up 0 bases and V 0 bases, and 8 bases lay outside the gene matches. CDR1 is SGHTA, CDR2 FQGNSA, per germline. CDR3 nucleotide sequence: TGTGCCAGCAGCTTAGCTGGACAGGGGGCTGTGGGGAGCACAGATACGCAGTATTTT. Its protein product is CASSLAGQGAVGSTDTQYF.

This clone was recorded only once. The chain employs TRBV6-1 and TRBJ2-3; D is ambiguous. Germline CDR1 and CDR2: MNHNS and SASEGT. The germline V and J ends were trimmed by 3 bases and 5 bases, with 9 bases remaining between them. This CDR3 is built from 13 residues. The CDR3 coding sequence is TGTGCCAGCAGTGACAGTCCAATAGATACGCAGTATTTT. Protein: CASSDSPIDTQYF.

This sequence joins TRBV11-3 and TRBJ2-5; 12 bases are shared with TRBD2. Germline CDR1 reads SGHNT; CDR2 reads YENEEA. V gave up 1 base and J gave up 5 bases; unmatched junction bases: 8. This CDR3 is built from 17 residues. The CDR3, as DNA: TGTGCCAGCAGCTTAGGACTAGCGGGGGCAGCGGGGGAGACCCAGTACTTC. This gives the protein CASSLGLAGAAGETQYF.

The genes are TRBV2 and TRBJ1-4; D is uncertain. The CDR3 runs 13 residues. CDR1 and CDR2 from the germline V gene are SNHLY and FYNNEI. The V end lost 8 bases, the J end lost 4 bases, and 11 bases lay between the germline ends. CDR3 sequence (DNA): TGTGCCAGCGAGGTTAACCTTAATGAAAAACTGTTTTTT. This sequence encodes CASEVNLNEKLFF.

The chain employs TRBV7-2 and TRBJ2-5; TRBD1 aligns across 9 bases. The CDR3 spans 14 residues. Germline V gene lookup returns CDR1 SGHTA and CDR2 FQGNSA. With V trimmed by 6 bases and J by 7 bases, 9 bases remained unmatched. DNA of the CDR3: TGTGCCAGCAGGGAGGGACAGGGTGGGGTGACCCAGTACTTC. Encoded protein: CASREGQGGVTQYF.

The V call is TRBV18, the J call TRBJ2-4; the D gene is possibly TRBD1 (5 bases). CDR3 length equals 14 residues. Germline assignment: CDR1 KGHSH and CDR2 LQKENI. The V gene lost 4 bases and the J gene lost 4 bases, with 11 bases spanning the gap. CDR3 nucleotides: TGTGCCAGCTCACGAACCGACAGAAAAAACATTCAGTACTTC. Translated: CASSRTDRKNIQYF.

The chain joins TRBV5-4 to TRBJ1-1, with D perhaps matching TRBD1 (5 bases). The CDR3 is made up of 15 amino acids. V was shortened by 0 bases and J by 0 bases, with 9 bases between the two germline ends. Per germline, CDR1 SGHNT and CDR2 YYREEE (reference sequence). Here the CDR3 reads CASSLAGLLNTEAFF. The CDR3 DNA is TGTGCCAGCAGCTTGGCAGGGTTATTGAACACTGAAGCTTTCTTT.

This chain joins TRBV2 and TRBJ2-5; TRBD1 matches at 9 bases. Germline CDR1 SNHLY, CDR2 FYNNEI. CDR3 length: 13 residues. V trimming: 7 bases; J trimming: 5 bases; junction bases outside the gene matches: 5. This CDR3 is CASTQQGAETQYF. The CDR3 bases are TGTGCCAGCACTCAACAGGGGGCTGAGACCCAGTACTTC.

This clone was observed a few times. This sequence joins TRBV10-1 and TRBJ1-1; TRBD1 matches 8 bases. V trimming: 2 bases; J trimming: 4 bases; junction bases outside the gene matches: 9. CDR3 length equals 16 residues. Germline V gene lookup returns CDR1 WNHNN and CDR2 SYGVQD (reference sequence). In DNA, the CDR3 is TGCGCCAGCAGTGAGACACTTTGGACAGGGACCACTGAAGCTTTCTTT. It specifies CASSETLWTGTTEAFF.

The J gene is TRBJ2-2, the V gene TRBV2; 10 bases map to TRBD2. CDR3 length: 15 residues. CDR1 and CDR2 (germline): SNHLY, FYNNEI. After removal of 5 bases from V and 4 bases from J, the junction contained 4 bases not matched to a gene. The CDR3 DNA is TGTGCCAGCAGTATGCTAGCGGGAGCCACCGGGGAGCTGTTTTTT. This gives the protein CASSMLAGATGELFF.

The chain links TRBV7-9 to TRBJ2-1; D may be TRBD1 (6 bases). The CDR3 consists of 17 residues. The V gene lost 1 base and the J gene lost 7 bases, with 20 bases spanning the gap. Germline CDR1 SEHNR, CDR2 FQNEAQ (reference sequence). The CDR3 region has the DNA TGTGCCAGCAGCTTAGGGGGGCTAGTTTTACAAGGGAATGAGCAGTTCTTC. Its protein product is CASSLGGLVLQGNEQFF.